Below, 32 T cell receptor beta chains from the same sample are listed, as sequenced in a study of blood T cell repertoires in COVID-19 (dated by TCRdb to the early 2020s). The library was obtained by the immunoSEQ multiplex PCR assay. Entries here come from immuneACCESS through TCRdb and include only in-frame sequences with V and J called. Some clones fail to appear in such tables; in the studies checked, an unresolved V gene covers under half of the shortfall, and the cause of the remainder is unknown. Recorded for this sample are about 170,000 clones; about 88% of them occurred a single time. The ten top clones hold 7% of the sample. Sequencing was done on a sample of peripheral blood. The receptors were gathered from a woman aged 80 or over in a cohort sampled during active or convalescent COVID-19.

This clone was found a few times. The V call is TRBV7-8, the J call TRBJ2-7; D possibly corresponds to TRBD1 (6 bases). This CDR3 is 16 amino acids long. Per the germline V gene, CDR1 is SGHVS and CDR2 is FQNEAQ. Deletions cut 6 bases from V and 3 bases from J, with 21 bases between. The CDR3 coding sequence is TGTGCCAGCAGTTCGAGTCGTCGGACAGAATTCTACGAGCAGTACTTC. Encoded protein: CASSSSRRTEFYEQYF.

The V and J genes are TRBV7-8 and TRBJ2-3, with TRBD2 matching over 9 bases. V lost 5 bases, J lost 3 bases, and 9 bases stayed unmatched. This CDR3 region has 16 residues. From germline, CDR1 is SGHVS and CDR2 FQNEAQ. The CDR3 bases are TGTGCCAGCAGCCTCCAAGCGGGAGGCATGACAGATACGCAGTATTTT. This codes for CASSLQAGGMTDTQYF.

V and J are TRBV4-3 and TRBJ2-3, with TRBD2 matching over 9 bases. Germline loops: CDR1 LGHNA, CDR2 YSLEER. The CDR3 extends over 16 amino acids. J gave up 3 bases and V 4 bases, and 8 bases lay outside the gene matches. In DNA form, the CDR3 reads TGCGCCAGCAGCCGGATTAGCGGGGGCCTGACAGATACGCAGTATTTT. Protein: CASSRISGGLTDTQYF.

V usage is TRBV27 and J usage is TRBJ2-5, with a weak D call TRBD1 (6 bases). V dropped 4 bases and J dropped 1 base, with 13 bases sitting between them. Germline-derived CDR1 and CDR2 are MNHEY and SMNVEV (reference sequence). The CDR3 loop spans 15 amino acids. For the CDR3, the DNA is TGTGCCAGCAGTTCTATCCAGGGGCCCCAAGAGACCCAGTACTTC. It codes for CASSSIQGPQETQYF.

The genes are TRBV27 and TRBJ1-2, with D possibly TRBD1 on 6 matching bases. Germline assignment: CDR1 MNHEY and CDR2 SMNVEV (reference sequence). Trimming took 6 bases from V and 2 from J, leaving 16 bases between them. The CDR3 is made up of 15 amino acids. The CDR3 DNA sequence: TGTGCCAGCAGGGGGGGGGCGGGTATAAACTATGGCTACACCTTC. Protein sequence: CASRGGAGINYGYTF.

This chain connects TRBV6-5 to TRBJ1-1; tentatively, D is TRBD1 (5 bases). The CDR3 loop spans 14 amino acids. Deletions cut 5 bases from V and 8 bases from J, with 18 bases between. The germline V gene encodes CDR1 MNHEY and CDR2 SVGAGI. The CDR3 loop reads CASSTPGTVVEAFF. CDR3 coding DNA: TGTGCCAGCAGTACGCCGGGGACTGTCGTGGAAGCTTTCTTT.

The chain is built from TRBV21-1 and TRBJ1-2; the table's TRBD1 call for D was not verified on the DNA. TRBV21-1 is given as a pseudogene. The CDR3 totals 16 residues. CDR3 residues: CASSKGRRDRNYGYTF. In nucleotides, the CDR3 is TGTGCCAGCAGCAAAGGACGTCGGGACAGGAATTATGGCTACACCTTC.

The CDR3: CASSLQSGGSPDEQFF. CDR3 nucleotides: TGTGCCAGCTCCCTCCAGAGCGGGGGGAGTCCCGATGAGCAGTTCTTC. The chain is built from TRBV9 and TRBJ2-1, with 9 bases that match TRBD2. CDR3 length equals 16 residues. Germline V gene data show CDR1 as SGDLS and CDR2 as YYNGEE. V lost 7 bases, J lost 8 bases, and 16 bases stayed unmatched.

The gene calls are TRBV4-1 and TRBJ1-6; D is unresolved. CDR3 length: 16 residues. Germline values: CDR1 MGHRA, CDR2 YSYEKL. Trimming removed 6 bases at V and 7 bases at J, with 19 bases between. The CDR3 sequence: CASSLSPGLTNSPLHF. The DNA of the CDR3 is TGCGCCAGCAGTCTATCTCCGGGTCTGACCAATTCACCCCTCCACTTT.

This clone was seen many times. The J gene is TRBJ2-2, the V gene TRBV11-3; unclear D gene. V was shortened by 2 bases and J by 7 bases, with 17 bases between the two germline ends. This CDR3 has 16 residues. CDR1 SGHNT and CDR2 YENEEA come from the germline V gene. CDR3 loop: CASSLIPRSRGGELFF. DNA of the CDR3: TGTGCCAGCAGCTTAATCCCGAGGAGCCGCGGCGGGGAGCTGTTTTTT.

Only one count was recorded for this clone. This chain links TRBV28 with TRBJ2-7; 7 nucleotides align to TRBD1. The junction had 1 base not matched to a gene; V was cut back by 2 bases and J by 0 bases. Germline CDR1 reads MDHEN; CDR2 reads SYDVKM. The length of the CDR3 is 14 residues. CDR3 in amino acids: CASSLRGPSYEQYF. The CDR3 nucleotides are TGTGCCAGCAGTTTAAGGGGGCCCTCCTACGAGCAGTACTTC. The full variable domain, in which reference TRBV28 and TRBJ2-7 provide the parts outside the CDR3, is DVKVTQSSRYLVKRTGEKVFLECVQDMDHENMFWYRQDPGLGLRLIYFSYDVKMKEKGDIPEGYSVSREKKERFSLILESASTNQTSMYLCASSLRGPSYEQYFGPGTRLTVT.

The chain has TRBV27 and TRBJ1-2; 10 bases align to TRBD1. V shed 5 bases, J shed 3 bases, and the junction held 6 bases outside the gene matches. This CDR3 is 15 amino acids long. Germline V lookup: CDR1 MNHEY, CDR2 SMNVEV (reference sequence). CDR3 DNA sequence: TGTGCCAGCAGTCCGGGACAGGGGCGGTACTATGGCTACACCTTC. It is translated as CASSPGQGRYYGYTF.

The chain uses TRBV11-3 and TRBJ2-1; 9 positions agree with TRBD2. Germline values: CDR1 SGHNT, CDR2 YENEEA. This CDR3 comprises 15 residues. V trimming: 2 bases; J trimming: 9 bases; junction bases outside the gene matches: 8. The DNA for the CDR3 is TGTGCCAGCAGCTTAAGGGGCGGGGGGGCCACTGAGCAGTTCTTC. It encodes CASSLRGGGATEQFF.

J is TRBJ1-5 and V is TRBV29-1; 8 bases match TRBD1. Per the germline V gene, CDR1 is SQVTM and CDR2 is ANQGSEA. V gave up 5 bases and J gave up 4 bases; unmatched junction bases: 7. This CDR3 comprises 14 residues. Here the CDR3 reads CSVSGTGVNQPQHF. CDR3 coding DNA: TGCAGCGTTAGTGGGACAGGAGTTAATCAGCCCCAGCATTTT.

V gene TRBV11-2 combines with J gene TRBJ2-7; possibly TRBD2 for D (6 bases). The CDR3 loop spans 13 amino acids. The V gene's germline CDR1 is SGHAT and CDR2 FQNNGV. Trimming cost V 5 bases and J 2 bases, with 10 bases left between them. The CDR3 DNA is TGTGCCAGCAGCACCGGGGGTCCCTACGAGCAGTACGTC. Translating gives CASSTGGPYEQYV.

This sequence joins TRBV11-3 and TRBJ1-1; the match to TRBD1 covers 8 bases. V trimming: 4 bases; J trimming: 3 bases; junction bases outside the gene matches: 7. CDR3 size: 15 residues. The V gene's germline CDR1 is SGHNT and CDR2 YENEEA. This CDR3 reads CASSYGQGWDTEAFF. Written as DNA, the CDR3 is TGTGCCAGCAGCTACGGACAGGGCTGGGACACTGAAGCTTTCTTT.

The chain combines TRBV30 with TRBJ2-7; D possibly corresponds to TRBD1 (6 bases). CDR1 is GTSNPN and CDR2 is SVGIG in the germline V gene (reference sequence). Deletions cut 0 bases from V and 3 bases from J, with 39 bases between. The CDR3 is made up of 23 amino acids. For the CDR3, the DNA is TGTGCCTGGAGTGTCGGGGCCGGGCCACGACCCCCGAACAGGGACCTTAAGATCTACGAGCAGTACTTC. This translates into CAWSVGAGPRPPNRDLKIYEQYF.

The chain links TRBV6-2 or TRBV6-3 to TRBJ1-1, with 8 bases identical to TRBD1. Germline V lookup: CDR1 MNHEY, CDR2 SVGEGT. The CDR3 consists of 16 residues. Losses at the gene ends were 0 bases for V and 2 bases for J; bases not matched to a gene: 5. The CDR3 is CASSYSTGGVNTEAFF. The CDR3 DNA reads as TGTGCCAGCAGTTACTCCACAGGGGGTGTTAACACTGAAGCTTTCTTT.

The chain combines TRBV2 with TRBJ1-3, with a weak D call TRBD1 (6 bases). Trimming cost V 5 bases and J 4 bases, with 15 bases left between them. The CDR3 extends over 15 amino acids. Germline loops: CDR1 SNHLY, CDR2 FYNNEI. In DNA form, the CDR3 reads TGTGCCAGCAGTTCGGGGCAGGGGTGGGGAAACACCATATATTTT. It translates to CASSSGQGWGNTIYF.

The genes are TRBV3-1 (or the pseudogene TRBV3-2) and TRBJ2-2; tentative D call: TRBD2 (6 bases). V dropped 4 bases and J dropped 4 bases, with 16 bases sitting between them. The CDR3 runs to 16 residues. Germline V gene lookup returns CDR1 LGHDT and CDR2 YNNKEL (reference sequence). The CDR3 sequence is CASSPGASAGTGELFF. CDR3 in DNA: TGTGCCAGCAGCCCCGGGGCTAGCGCTGGCACCGGGGAGCTGTTTTTT.

CDR3 DNA sequence: TGCGCCAGCAGCCAAGGGACCCTTTTGGCGGGAGATCGGGGCGAGCAGTACGTC. Translating gives CASSQGTLLAGDRGEQYV. The chain is built from TRBV4-1 and TRBJ2-7; 7 bases are shared with TRBD2. Germline V lookup: CDR1 MGHRA, CDR2 YSYEKL. The CDR3 spans 18 residues. V lost 1 base, J lost 6 bases, and 18 bases stayed unmatched.

The chain uses TRBV6-5 and TRBJ2-7; TRBD2 might be the D (7 bases). CDR3 length: 15 residues. Germline CDR1 and CDR2: MNHEY and SVGAGI. Deletions cut 5 bases from V and 3 bases from J, with 17 bases between. CDR3 DNA sequence: TGTGCCAGCAGTACCCCGGGGAGGGGGAGCTACGAGCAGTACTTC. Its protein product is CASSTPGRGSYEQYF.

This chain connects TRBV7-2 to TRBJ2-5, with D uncertain. The CDR3 has 13 residues. Germline assignment: CDR1 SGHTA and CDR2 FQGNSA. V was pared by 5 bases and J by 0 bases, with 7 bases between. In DNA form, the CDR3 reads TGTGCCAGCAGCCGGTTTAACCAAGAGACCCAGTACTTC. As protein: CASSRFNQETQYF.

This clone was counted once. The chain couples TRBV7-6 to TRBJ2-1; D not certain. The CDR3 sequence is 13 residues long. Trimming removed 0 bases at V and 4 bases at J, with 4 bases between. Germline values: CDR1 SGHVS, CDR2 FNYEAQ. CDR3 loop: CASSLAAYNEQFF. CDR3 in DNA: TGTGCCAGCAGCTTAGCAGCGTACAATGAGCAGTTCTTC.

This rearrangement joins TRBV30 to TRBJ2-1, with a weak D call TRBD2 (6 bases). From germline, CDR1 is GTSNPN and CDR2 SVGIG (reference sequence). The V end was cut by 2 bases, the J end by 4 bases, with 9 bases between. The CDR3 loop spans 13 amino acids. In nucleotides, the CDR3 is TGTGCCTGGAGTTCCGGGACTTACAATGAGCAGTTCTTC. This encodes CAWSSGTYNEQFF.

The rearrangement joins TRBV6-5 to TRBJ1-4; D is unresolved. V was shortened by 10 bases and J by 4 bases, with 13 bases between the two germline ends. Germline assignment: CDR1 MNHEY and CDR2 SVGAGI. The CDR3 has 13 amino acids. CDR3 DNA: TGTGCCACCCAAAGGCAGGTTAATGAAAAACTGTTTTTT. Its translation is CATQRQVNEKLFF.

This chain joins TRBV5-1 and TRBJ1-6, with 11 bases matching TRBD1. Trimming removed 4 bases from V and 8 bases from J; junction bases left unmatched: 8. CDR3 length: 16 amino acids. Germline V gene data show CDR1 as SGHRS and CDR2 as YFSETQ. CDR3 DNA: TGCGCCAGCAGCATCGAAGGACAGGGGGCGCATTCACCCCTCCACTTT. Translation: CASSIEGQGAHSPLHF.

The chain couples TRBV12-5 to TRBJ1-2, with 7 bases fitting TRBD1. The CDR3 runs 13 residues. Germline values: CDR1 LGHNT, CDR2 FRNRAP. The trim removed 4 bases at V and 3 bases at J, leaving 2 bases unmatched. Here the CDR3 reads CASGSTGDYGYTF. The CDR3 DNA is TGTGCTAGTGGTTCCACAGGGGACTATGGCTACACCTTC.

This clone showed up just a few times. CDR3 amino acids: CATSDFRTGASTDTQYF. CDR3 bases: TGTGCCACCAGTGATTTCCGGACAGGAGCTAGCACAGATACGCAGTATTTT. The chain couples TRBV24-1 to TRBJ2-3; TRBD1 agrees at 7 bases. The J segment lost 0 bases and the V segment lost 1 base, leaving 6 bases of the junction unmatched. Per germline, CDR1 KGHDR and CDR2 SFDVKD. This CDR3 is 17 amino acids long.

The J gene is TRBJ1-1, the V gene TRBV9, with no clear D. Germline CDR1 reads SGDLS; CDR2 reads YYNGEE. CDR3 length equals 13 residues. Trimming left V 0 bases short and J 4 bases short, with 7 bases between. Written as DNA, the CDR3 is TGTGCCAGCAGCGTAGAGCCTGTCACTGAAGCTTTCTTT. It yields the protein CASSVEPVTEAFF.

The chain is built from TRBV5-1 and TRBJ1-2; TRBD1 agrees at 7 bases. The CDR3 extends over 14 amino acids. V shed 6 bases, J shed 4 bases, and the junction held 9 bases outside the gene matches. From germline, CDR1 is SGHRS and CDR2 YFSETQ. The CDR3 reads CASTQGTVPYGYTF. The CDR3 region has the DNA TGCGCCAGCACCCAGGGGACAGTCCCCTATGGCTACACCTTC.

The CDR3 nucleotides are TGTGCCAGCAGTGACCTACCGGGACTAAGAACCACCTACGAGCAGTACTTC. This codes for CASSDLPGLRTTYEQYF. The J gene is TRBJ2-7, the V gene TRBV6-1; 7 bases match TRBD2. With V trimmed by 3 bases and J by 2 bases, 13 bases remained unmatched. The CDR3 is made up of 17 amino acids. CDR1 and CDR2 from the germline V gene are MNHNS and SASEGT.